These 4 T cell receptor beta chains were sequenced from one sample in a study of T cell changes during pregnancy in multiple sclerosis. The assay was immunoSEQ multiplex PCR, and TCRdb's table has in-frame clones only and misses some. Counted here are 35,000 to 50,000 clones, 80% to 95% occurring once; the ten biggest clones make up roughly 0.7%. The material was CD4+ T cells from peripheral blood mononuclear cells, obtained in the first trimester of pregnancy. These TCRs come from a female donor with multiple sclerosis, enrolled in a pregnancy study.

This chain uses TRBV11-2 with TRBJ1-3; D is unclear. The V and J ends lost 5 bases and 0 bases respectively, with 14 bases between them. Germline CDR1 is SGHAT and CDR2 is FQNNGV. There are 16 residues in the CDR3. The CDR3 reads CASSARFGVSGNTIYF. The CDR3 DNA follows: TGTGCCAGCAGCGCCCGTTTCGGGGTCTCTGGAAACACCATATATTTT.

V gene TRBV28 combines with J gene TRBJ1-4; weak D call: TRBD1 (5 bases). The CDR3 has 15 amino acids. Deletions cut 6 bases from V and 4 bases from J, with 15 bases between. CDR1 is MDHEN and CDR2 is SYDVKM in the germline V gene. This CDR3 is CASRPFQGYNEKLFF. The CDR3 DNA reads as TGTGCCAGCAGGCCCTTCCAGGGCTATAATGAAAAACTGTTTTTT.

This clone was found once. The V and J genes are TRBV5-6 and TRBJ2-2; a weak D match, TRBD1 (5 bases). V was pared by 7 bases and J by 5 bases, with 12 bases between. The CDR3 spans 13 residues. Per the germline V gene, CDR1 is SGHDT and CDR2 is YYEEEE. CDR3 region: CASQERGTGELFF. The DNA of the CDR3 is TGTGCCAGCCAGGAAAGGGGAACCGGGGAGCTGTTTTTT.

The V call is TRBV2, the J call TRBJ2-2; 8 nucleotides match TRBD2. V gave up 6 bases and J gave up 6 bases; unmatched junction bases: 6. Germline CDR1 is SNHLY and CDR2 is FYNNEI. CDR3 length equals 14 residues. The CDR3 DNA reads as TGTGCCAGCAGGGGGACTAGTTTTCCCGGGGAGCTGTTTTTT. Translation: CASRGTSFPGELFF. The full variable domain, its missing parts supplied by reference TRBV2 and TRBJ2-2, is EPEVTQTPSHQVTQMGQEVILRCVPISNHLYFYWYRQILGQKVEFLVSFYNNEISEKSEIFDDQFSVERPDGSNFTLKIRSTKLEDSAMYFCASRGTSFPGELFFGEGSRLTVL.